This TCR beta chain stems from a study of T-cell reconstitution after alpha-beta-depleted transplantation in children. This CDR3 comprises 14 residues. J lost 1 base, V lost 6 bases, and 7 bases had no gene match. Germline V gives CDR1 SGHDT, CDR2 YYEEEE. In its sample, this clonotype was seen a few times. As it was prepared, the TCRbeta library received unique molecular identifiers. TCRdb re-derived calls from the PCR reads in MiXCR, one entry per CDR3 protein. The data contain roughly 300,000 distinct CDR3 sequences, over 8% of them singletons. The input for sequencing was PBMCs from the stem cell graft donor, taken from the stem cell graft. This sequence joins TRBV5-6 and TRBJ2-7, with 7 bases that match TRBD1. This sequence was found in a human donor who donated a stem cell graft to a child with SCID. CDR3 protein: CASTRTGSSYEQYF. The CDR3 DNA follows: TGTGCCAGCACCCGGACAGGTTCTTCCTACGAGCAGTACTTC.